This T cell receptor (beta chain) derives from a study of post-analysis software for immune sequencing data (dated by TCRdb to the mid-2010s). For the wider study: The recorded disease courses included relapsing-remitting, secondary progressive and progressive-relapsing multiple sclerosis, and some patients had no subtype annotation. A subset of samples was prepared in parallel using single-end sample barcoding, then pooled and co-amplified after Illumina adapter ligation. The multiple sclerosis patient repertoires were compared with more than 9 previously published healthy control repertoires from donors aged about 6 to 26 years. What the study reported, not specific to this receptor: Direct clustering with F measure revealed strong co-clustering of samples prepared in the same batch, which led to a batch-effect correction. Patients showed significantly higher frequencies than controls for about five TRBV segments, among them TRBV5-6, TRBV5-1 and TRBV20-1. The control group was slightly older than the multiple sclerosis patient group. Significantly lower normalized Chao1 diversity was found in multiple sclerosis patients than in controls, suggesting substantial peripheral T-cell clonal expansion.

In the paper's terms, the time point label means: second blood draw from one MS patient after hematopoietic stem cell transplantation. To demonstrate the VDJtools post-analysis software, the study profiled TCR beta repertoires from the peripheral blood of under 15 young patients with multiple sclerosis. The multiple sclerosis patients were children and adolescents ranging in age from 6 to 15 years. The library was built by means of PCR. Instrument used: Illumina HiSeq 2500. Unique molecular identifiers were incorporated into TCR beta cDNA libraries to reduce PCR and sequencing biases. About 500,000 cDNA molecules were obtained per 1 to 10 million input T cells, so each molecule approximated one T cell. The patient libraries were prepared and sequenced using the same protocol as the earlier healthy control dataset. Samples belonging to the same batch were prepared together, multiplexed and sequenced on a shared HiSeq lane. On the authors' methods: MIGEC handled the raw barcoded reads, throwing out single-read molecular identifier groups before consensus assembly and CDR3 extraction. VDJtools was used for post-analysis of the clonotype tables, and diversity was normalized by down-sampling every dataset to the size of the smallest sample. To correct batch-related cross-sample contamination, repertoire overlap clustering matched CDR3 amino acid sequences but not nucleotide sequences. TCRdb cleaned the public reads at Q25 with fastp, built clones with MiXCR and kept in-frame beta chains. Every entry covers one CDR3 protein and lists the most common genes and DNA from its rows. It is TCRdb's table, rather than the study itself, that gives the V and J calls and clone size. The table for this sample lists 160,000 or so distinct CDR3 sequences; under 40% of them were counted only once. In total, the top ten clones hold approximately 30% of the sample.

In the case of this clonotype: This clone's antigen is unknown. Base qualities are not recorded, but no much larger clone differs from it by a single base.

CDR1 and CDR2 were assigned from the germline V gene as WSHSY and SAAADI. The junction carries 12 bases between V and J, which are trimmed by 6 bases and 0 bases respectively. Taken from cysteine to phenylalanine, the CDR3 has 15 residues. Only CDR3 DNA remains: 45 bases, in frame from the first base. The TCR was taken from a girl aged 10-17 years with multiple sclerosis. Donor details come from another sample of the same person, matched by shared clones. The sequence is built from TRBV10-2 and TRBJ1-5; no D gene is confidently identified. This specimen was blood, taken after autologous hematopoietic stem cell transplantation. The CDR3 is CASSITAYSNQPQHF. The nucleotide sequence reads as follows: TGCGCCAGCAGCATTACAGCATATAGCAATCAGCCCCAGCATTTT.